This paragraph reports one T cell receptor beta chain. This record comes from a study of blood T cell repertoires in COVID-19. Across the study: Donors in the United States, Italy and Spain gave samples during acute or convalescent COVID-19. T cells, B-cell-depleted T cells, or PBMCs provided the cDNA or gDNA that served as material.

Authors' methods: Reference gene primers were amplified, and this amplification served to estimate nucleated cell counts. Produced via immunoSEQ multiplex PCR; TCRdb's table is partial and in-frame only. The V and J calls and clone size are taken from that table; D and trimming were inferred from the DNA. The table has hundreds of thousands of clones, roughly 90% seen once. This CDR3 spans 18 amino acids. CDR1 and CDR2 from the germline V gene are SGHTA and FQGNSA. Losses at the gene ends were 6 bases for V and 1 base for J; bases not matched to a gene: 16. The clonotype comes from a woman aged 25 to 39 with COVID-19, enrolled during active disease. The chain carries TRBV7-2 and TRBJ2-5, with 8 bases lining up with TRBD2. Sequenced material: peripheral blood. As DNA, the CDR3 is TGTGCCAGCAGTACGACCTTAGCGGGGAGACGCTTCCAAGAGACCCAGTACTTC. Translation gives CASSTTLAGRRFQETQYF.